This T cell receptor beta chain originates from a study of post-analysis software for immune sequencing data. Of note for this clonotype: As yet, its antigen is unknown.

General study findings and limits: Patients used about five TRBV segments, including TRBV5-6, TRBV5-1 and TRBV20-1, more often than controls. Controls significantly exceeded multiple sclerosis patients in normalized Chao1 diversity.

CDR1 and CDR2 (germline): SGHRS, YFSETQ. The V end was cut by 4 bases, the J end by 2 bases, with 8 bases between. The CDR3 is made up of 13 amino acids. TCR beta libraries were prepared from cDNA with unique molecular identifiers. TCRdb reanalysed the PCR reads using MiXCR and keeps one entry per CDR3 protein. The sample shows roughly 410,000 distinct CDR3 sequences, less than 40% of them seen only once. Sample: blood. V usage is TRBV5-1 and J usage is TRBJ2-3, with D maybe TRBD2 (6 bases). The sequence came from a girl between 5 and 17 years old with multiple sclerosis. In nucleotides, the CDR3 is TGCGCCAGCAGCCCGGGGGACACAGATACGCAGTATTTT. Translated, it gives CASSPGDTDTQYF. Filled out from reference TRBV5-1 and TRBJ2-3, the complete variable domain reads KAGVTQTPRYLIKTRGQQVTLSCSPISGHRSVSWYQQTPGQGLQFLFEYFSETQRNKGNFPGRFSGRQFSNSRSEMNVSTLELGDSALYLCASSPGDTDTQYFGPGTRLTVL.